Listed below are T cell receptor beta chains from one sample, sequenced in a study of T cell changes during pregnancy in multiple sclerosis. Assay: immunoSEQ multiplex PCR; the TCRdb copy retains only in-frame clones and omits some. The sample contains about 61,000 clones, under 95% of which appear only once. Sequencing was performed on peripheral blood, taken in the first trimester of pregnancy. These receptors were taken from a female donor in good health, enrolled as a control in a pregnancy study. Each CDR3 is given with its conserved first and last residue. Each record gives: CDR3 protein, CDR3 DNA, V gene, D gene, clone size, J gene. D genes are given only for firm matches. Size is omitted from some rows. Given values are once, few, many or a class for expanded clones.

CASSLVGTNTDTQYF TGTGCCAGCAGCTTAGTAGGGACTAACACAGATACGCAGTATTTT TRBV7-2 TRBD2 once TRBJ2-3
CASSLRGGAETQYF TGTGCCAGCAGCTTGCGAGGGGGCGCGGAGACCCAGTACTTC TRBV11-2 TRBD1 . TRBJ2-5
CASSLAAGESYEQYF TGTGCCAGCAGCTTAGCGGCAGGGGAATCCTACGAGCAGTACTTC TRBV11-2 . . TRBJ2-7
CASAGGSPQETQYF TGTGCCAGCGCGGGGGGGAGTCCGCAAGAGACCCAGTACTTC TRBV13 TRBD2 . TRBJ2-5
CASSLGDSRGYNSPLHF TGTGCCAGCAGCTTGGGGGACTCCAGGGGGTACAATTCACCCCTCCACTTT TRBV5-6 TRBD1 . TRBJ1-6
CASSSAIAGTQETQYF TGTGCCAGCAGCTCAGCTATAGCGGGGACCCAAGAGACCCAGTACTTC TRBV5-4 TRBD2 . TRBJ2-5
CATFPAGGPGMDTQYF TGTGCCACCTTTCCAGCGGGAGGGCCCGGGATGGATACGCAGTATTTT TRBV28 TRBD2 . TRBJ2-3
CASSHLSSEAFF TGTGCCAGCAGCCACCTCTCTTCTGAAGCTTTCTTT TRBV4-2 . . TRBJ1-1
CASSLPSGGGNYEQYF TGTGCCAGCAGCTTACCGTCGGGCGGAGGGAACTACGAGCAGTACTTC TRBV7-6 . . TRBJ2-7
CASSYRGQETQYF TGTGCCAGCAGTTACAGGGGCCAAGAGACCCAGTACTTC TRBV7-2 TRBD1 . TRBJ2-5
CASSGGGGFQPQHF TGTGCCAGCTCAGGTGGAGGAGGTTTTCAGCCCCAGCATTTT TRBV18 . . TRBJ1-5
CAVPRGSYGYTF TGTGCCGTACCGCGCGGGAGCTATGGCTACACCTTC TRBV10-3 . . TRBJ1-2
CASSPGLAGDLYNEQFF TGCGCCAGCAGCCCGGGACTAGCGGGGGATTTATACAATGAGCAGTTCTTC TRBV5-1 TRBD2 . TRBJ2-1
CASSLSAGQGHNSPLHF TGTGCCAGCAGCTTAAGCGCCGGACAGGGGCATAATTCACCCCTCCACTTT TRBV5-6 TRBD1 . TRBJ1-6
CASRSGTAYEQYF TGTGCCAGCAGGTCCGGGACAGCCTACGAGCAGTACTTC TRBV2 TRBD1 . TRBJ2-7
CASSIDSNEKLFF TGCGCCAGCAGCATAGACAGTAATGAAAAACTGTTTTTT TRBV5-1 . once TRBJ1-4
CASLFNSNQPQHF TGTGCCAGCCTGTTTAATAGTAATCAGCCCCAGCATTTT TRBV2 . . TRBJ1-5
CASSLRPGQTGYPEAFF TGTGCCAGCAGTTTACGTCCAGGCCAAACGGGGTACCCTGAAGCTTTCTTT TRBV27 . . TRBJ1-1
CASSLLGHTNTEAFF TGCGCCAGCAGCTTACTCGGACACACGAACACTGAAGCTTTCTTT TRBV5-1 . . TRBJ1-1
CASSYTRTKNTGELFF TGTGCCAGCAGCTATACTCGGACAAAAAACACCGGGGAGCTGTTTTTT TRBV7-2 . . TRBJ2-2
CASRPWSGHLSYEQYF TGTGCCAGCAGGCCATGGTCGGGACACCTCTCCTACGAGCAGTACTTC TRBV11-2 . . TRBJ2-7
CASSLVVGADHEQYF TGTGCCAGCAGCTTAGTTGTAGGGGCGGATCACGAGCAGTACTTC TRBV7-9 . . TRBJ2-7
CASRPGTGFSPLHF TGTGCCAGCAGACCCGGGACAGGGTTTTCACCCCTCCACTTT TRBV6-6 TRBD1 . TRBJ1-6
CASSYIKGDTYEQYF TGCGCCAGCAGCTATATTAAGGGGGACACCTACGAGCAGTACTTC TRBV5-1 . . TRBJ2-7
CASSLAGVARETQYF TGTGCCAGCAGCTTGGCCGGGGTCGCTCGAGAGACCCAGTACTTC TRBV5-4 . once TRBJ2-5
CASSLLQGAYEQYF TGTGCCAGCAGTTTATTACAGGGGGCCTACGAGCAGTACTTC TRBV27 TRBD1 . TRBJ2-7
CASSPYWTSGAQETQYF TGTGCCAGCAGTCCCTACTGGACTAGCGGGGCCCAAGAGACCCAGTACTTC TRBV27 TRBD2 once TRBJ2-5
CASILFLGGTYNEQFF TGTGCCAGCATCCTCTTCCTAGGCGGGACTTACAATGAGCAGTTCTTC TRBV7-9 . . TRBJ2-1
CAWSHPGGPEAFF TGTGCCTGGAGCCACCCCGGGGGGCCTGAAGCTTTCTTT TRBV30 . . TRBJ1-1
CASNPLGFRNTEAFF TGTGCCAGCAACCCTCTAGGATTTCGGAACACTGAAGCTTTCTTT TRBV2 . . TRBJ1-1
CASSYDWTGAHEQYF TGTGCCAGCAGTTACGACTGGACAGGGGCTCACGAGCAGTACTTC TRBV28 TRBD1 . TRBJ2-7
CASSMQGGNTIYF TGTGCCAGCAGTATGCAGGGAGGAAACACCATATATTTT TRBV25-1 . . TRBJ1-3
CAGGGGGETQYF TGTGCCGGGGGGGGCGGGGGAGAGACCCAGTACTTC TRBV2 . few TRBJ2-5
CASSSGLAYNEQFF TGTGCCAGCAGCTCCGGACTAGCTTACAATGAGCAGTTCTTC TRBV7-9 TRBD2 once TRBJ2-1
CSVEATGLSYEQYF TGCAGCGTTGAAGCGACAGGCCTCTCCTACGAGCAGTACTTC TRBV29-1 . . TRBJ2-7
CASSYSLVLGNEQFF TGTGCCAGCAGTTACTCGCTAGTCCTCGGTAATGAGCAGTTCTTC TRBV6-5 . . TRBJ2-1
CASSDRVAHHGYTF TGTGCCAGCAGTGACAGGGTTGCGCATCACGGCTACACCTTC TRBV28 TRBD1 . TRBJ1-2
CASSWTSGINEQFF TGTGCCAGCAGCTGGACTAGCGGGATCAATGAGCAGTTCTTC TRBV7-3 TRBD2 . TRBJ2-1
CASSYNDRAGEAFF TGCGCCAGCAGCTACAATGACAGGGCCGGGGAAGCTTTCTTT TRBV5-1 TRBD1 . TRBJ1-1
CASSLTGLEYGELFF TGTGCCAGCAGCTTAACGGGACTAGAATACGGGGAGCTGTTTTTT TRBV11-2 TRBD2 . TRBJ2-2
CASSPRGAIRGNTEAFF TGTGCCAGTAGTCCCCGAGGAGCAATAAGGGGCAACACTGAAGCTTTCTTT TRBV19 . . TRBJ1-1
CASSDPSSGDLANYGYTF TGTGCCAGCAGTGATCCAAGTTCCGGAGATCTTGCTAACTATGGCTACACCTTC TRBV25-1 . few TRBJ1-2
CASSDGGAGDTEAFF TGTGCCAGCAGTGATGGGGGGGCAGGGGACACTGAAGCTTTCTTT TRBV6-1 . . TRBJ1-1
CASSLAAGRTDTQYF TGCGCCAGCAGCTTGGCCGCGGGTAGGACAGATACGCAGTATTTT TRBV5-1 . . TRBJ2-3
CASSLDREVWQPQHF TGTGCCAGCAGCTTAGATCGGGAAGTTTGGCAGCCCCAGCATTTT TRBV11-2 . . TRBJ1-5
CASRQDYSGNTIYF TGTGCCAGCAGACAGGATTACTCTGGAAACACCATATATTTT TRBV6-1 . . TRBJ1-3
CASSPGEKTQYF TGCGCCAGCAGCCCGGGTGAGAAGACCCAGTACTTC TRBV5-1 . . TRBJ2-5
CASSLGPNRGTNYGYTF TGTGCCAGCAGCTTGGGGCCCAACAGGGGCACTAACTATGGCTACACCTTC TRBV5-4 TRBD1 . TRBJ1-2
CASRAGTPYEQYF TGTGCCAGCAGGGCCGGGACACCCTACGAGCAGTACTTC TRBV6-1 . . TRBJ2-7
CASSPTSFHQPQHF TGTGCCAGTAGTCCCACTTCCTTCCATCAGCCCCAGCATTTT TRBV19 . . TRBJ1-5
CASSPTGTNEKLFF TGTGCCAGCAGCCCGACAGGTACTAATGAAAAACTGTTTTTT TRBV9 . . TRBJ1-4